A selection of T cell receptor beta chains follows, all from one sample in a study of response to subunit inactivated influenza vaccine. TCRdb ran MiXCR on the RT-PCR reads and lists one entry per CDR3 protein. Of more than 500,000 distinct CDR3 sequences in the sample, 11% were seen once. The sample also formed part of further work on T cells expressing NK-cell markers.

The sample here was PBMCs from blood, taken on the day of vaccination. These receptors all stem from a man aged 45-60 years who received an inactivated influenza vaccine. Both conserved end residues are part of each CDR3. Fields, in order: clone size, J gene, D gene, V gene, CDR3 protein, CDR3 DNA. The D gene is left open where the match is weak. Size is stated for part of the rows, as once, few or many counts, or as a class when the clone is expanded.

. TRBJ2-3 . TRBV29-1 CSVAGGPDTQYF TGCAGCGTTGCCGGGGGGCCAGATACGCAGTATTTT
few TRBJ2-3 TRBD2 TRBV20-1 CSARGLTSGRSADTQYF TGCAGTGCTAGGGGCCTGACTAGCGGGAGGAGCGCAGATACGCAGTATTTT
many TRBJ2-2 TRBD1 TRBV5-1 CASSSTGAGNTGELFF TGCGCCAGCAGCTCCACAGGGGCGGGGAACACCGGGGAGCTGTTTTTT
. TRBJ2-1 . TRBV27 CASAKRGRNNEQFF TGTGCCAGTGCCAAACGTGGGAGAAACAATGAGCAGTTCTTC
. TRBJ2-5 . TRBV24-1 CAPPPEGQTVEYQETQYF TGTGCCCCCCCCCCGGAAGGCCAGACAGTCGAGTACCAAGAGACCCAGTACTTC
. TRBJ2-3 . TRBV24-1 CATSDVGTTDTQYF TGTGCCACCAGTGATGTGGGGACCACAGATACGCAGTATTTT
many TRBJ2-7 . TRBV4-2 CASSQVPSGGEQYF TGTGCCAGCAGCCAAGTGCCTTCTGGCGGCGAGCAGTACTTC
few TRBJ2-7 . TRBV6-2/TRBV6-3 CASREPGQGLLEQYF TGTGCCAGCAGAGAGCCGGGACAAGGTCTTCTCGAGCAGTACTTC
few TRBJ2-2 TRBD1 TRBV29-1 CSVSGTGITGELFF TGCAGCGTTTCCGGGACAGGGATCACCGGGGAGCTGTTTTTT
. TRBJ1-1 . TRBV28 CATLSGANTKAFF TGTGCCACCCTGTCAGGGGCGAACACTAAAGCTTTCTTT
. TRBJ2-3 . TRBV9 CASSADGTSRDTQYF TGTGCCAGCAGCGCTGACGGGACATCCAGGGATACGCAGTATTTT
. TRBJ1-1 . TRBV7-9 CASSLGGGEQLNTEAFF TGTGCCAGCAGCCTGGGCGGTGGGGAACAGTTAAACACTGAAGCTTTCTTT
. TRBJ2-1 . TRBV12-3/TRBV12-4 CASSLAPEIGWAF TGTGCCAGCAGTTTAGCTCCGGAGATAGGGTGGGCCTTC
few TRBJ1-2 . TRBV28 CASSPIGLRGDYGYTF TGTGCCAGCAGTCCCATCGGCCTGAGAGGGGACTATGGCTACACCTTC
few TRBJ2-7 . TRBV27 CASSLDWANQRHEQYF TGTGCCAGCAGTTTAGATTGGGCCAACCAGCGGCACGAGCAGTACTTC
. TRBJ2-5 . TRBV14 CASSQGRRTQYF TGTGCCAGCAGCCAAGGCCGTCGGACCCAGTACTTC
. TRBJ1-1 . TRBV24-1 CATSDSKTGGTEAFF TGTGCCACCAGTGATTCTAAGACCGGGGGGACTGAAGCTTTCTTT
. TRBJ2-3 TRBD2 TRBV30 CAWRLSGGSSTDTQYF TGTGCCTGGAGACTTAGCGGGGGCTCTAGCACAGATACGCAGTATTTT
once TRBJ2-2 TRBD2 TRBV20-1 CSARDSGKGGRGELFF TGCAGTGCTAGAGATAGCGGGAAAGGGGGGAGAGGGGAGCTGTTTTTT
many TRBJ1-5 TRBD1 TRBV12-3/TRBV12-4 CASSDRASQPQHF TGTGCCAGCAGCGACAGGGCCAGTCAGCCCCAGCATTTT
. TRBJ2-7 . TRBV6-5 CASSSSGTLRSYEQYF TGTGCCAGCAGTTCCTCCGGGACTCTCCGCTCCTACGAGCAGTACTTC
. TRBJ2-5 . TRBV28 CASSAYRDQKETQYF TGTGCCAGCAGTGCCTACAGGGATCAAAAAGAGACCCAGTACTTC
. TRBJ1-4 . TRBV6-1 CASSVRPRTPNEKLFF TGTGCCAGCAGTGTCCGCCCCCGGACCCCTAATGAAAAACTGTTTTTT
. TRBJ2-7 . TRBV7-9 CASSSTRNRDNSYEQYF TGTGCCAGCAGCTCGACCCGAAACCGGGACAACTCCTACGAGCAGTACTTC
. TRBJ2-2 . TRBV20-1 CSALSKGELFF TGCAGTGCCCTCAGTAAAGGGGAGCTGTTTTTT
few TRBJ1-1 TRBD1 TRBV7-2 CASSTRQGHTEAFF TGTGCCAGCAGCACCAGACAGGGGCACACTGAAGCTTTCTTT
. TRBJ1-2 . TRBV20-1 CSAAGGVGYTF TGCAGTGCTGCTGGCGGGGTGGGCTACACCTTC
. TRBJ1-1 TRBD1 TRBV11-1 CASSPGDRANPNTEAFF TGTGCCAGCAGCCCCGGGGACAGGGCGAATCCGAACACTGAAGCTTTCTTT
. TRBJ2-2 TRBD1 TRBV7-9 CASSLSSGTGSAELFF TGTGCCAGCAGCTTATCCAGCGGGACAGGGAGTGCGGAGCTGTTTTTT
many TRBJ2-7 . TRBV4-3 CASSQDVPYEQYF TGCGCCAGCAGCCAAGACGTACCCTACGAGCAGTACTTC
. TRBJ2-3 . TRBV19 CASSIGLATTDTQYF TGTGCCAGTAGTATAGGGCTAGCGACCACGGATACGCAGTATTTT
. TRBJ2-1 . TRBV4-1 CASSQDRASGWQFF TGCGCCAGCAGCCAAGATCGGGCCTCGGGTTGGCAGTTCTTC
few TRBJ2-2 . TRBV4-1 CASSQVLLAGELFF TGCGCCAGCAGCCAAGTACTTTTGGCCGGGGAGCTGTTTTTT
. TRBJ2-1 . TRBV12-3/TRBV12-4 CASSWIKFNEQFF TGTGCCAGCAGTTGGATCAAGTTCAATGAGCAGTTCTTC
. TRBJ2-7 TRBD1 TRBV9 CASSAGLTGTGVEQYF TGTGCCAGCAGCGCAGGCCTGACCGGGACAGGGGTCGAGCAGTACTTC
. TRBJ2-1 . TRBV5-1 CASSLVAESYNEQFF TGCGCCAGCAGCTTGGTTGCAGAATCCTACAATGAGCAGTTCTTC
many TRBJ2-2 . TRBV11-1 CASRPAPLLRITNTGELFF TGTGCCAGCAGACCTGCCCCGCTTTTGCGTATAACGAACACCGGGGAGCTGTTTTTT
few TRBJ2-7 . TRBV6-2/TRBV6-3 CASIKTGRPYEQYF TGTGCCAGCATAAAAACCGGGCGTCCCTACGAGCAGTACTTC
. TRBJ2-1 . TRBV12-3/TRBV12-4 CASSFSGRNEQFF TGTGCCAGCAGTTTCTCGGGACGTAATGAGCAGTTCTTC
. TRBJ2-5 TRBD2 TRBV5-1 CASSFTSGAQETQYF TGCGCCAGCAGCTTTACTAGCGGGGCCCAAGAGACCCAGTACTTC
many TRBJ2-1 . TRBV5-6 CASSRNEGEINEQFF TGTGCCAGCAGTAGGAACGAGGGAGAGATCAATGAGCAGTTCTTC
. TRBJ2-1 TRBD2 TRBV6-2/TRBV6-3 CASSLLAGKTFF TGTGCCAGCAGTCTTCTAGCGGGAAAAACTTTCTTC
many TRBJ2-2 . TRBV12-3/TRBV12-4 CASTVGDFTGELFF TGTGCCAGCACAGTGGGGGACTTCACCGGGGAGCTGTTTTTT
. TRBJ2-1 . TRBV12-3/TRBV12-4 CASSDTRRGSWEQFF TGTGCCAGCAGCGACACCCGCCGGGGCTCGTGGGAGCAGTTCTTC
few TRBJ2-7 . TRBV2 CASSEGTGAHEQYF TGTGCCAGCAGTGAAGGGACGGGGGCCCACGAGCAGTACTTC
. TRBJ2-1 . TRBV20-1 CSARDRLEQFF TGCAGTGCTAGAGATAGGCTAGAGCAGTTCTTC
few TRBJ2-2 . TRBV24-1 CATSALWDTNTGELFF TGTGCCACCAGTGCGCTCTGGGACACGAACACCGGGGAGCTGTTTTTT
. TRBJ2-3 . TRBV20-1 CSARDGKRTKDTQYF TGCAGTGCTAGAGACGGCAAGCGCACCAAAGATACGCAGTATTTT
few TRBJ1-2 TRBD1 TRBV9 CASSVGFLAQTGVDGYTF TGTGCCAGCAGCGTTGGTTTCCTTGCGCAGACAGGGGTCGATGGCTACACCTTC
. TRBJ2-7 . TRBV14 CASSQVRNEQYF TGTGCCAGCAGCCAAGTAAGAAACGAGCAGTACTTC
few TRBJ1-2 . TRBV9 CASSAPPEGGGYTF TGTGCCAGCAGCGCCCCTCCGGAGGGTGGCGGCTACACCTTC
. TRBJ2-3 . TRBV19 CASSYGPETDTQYF TGTGCCAGTAGCTATGGGCCGGAGACAGATACGCAGTATTTT
. TRBJ2-3 TRBD2 TRBV5-6 CASSLKTGLAGATSTDTQYF TGTGCCAGCAGCTTGAAGACAGGACTAGCGGGAGCCACTAGCACAGATACGCAGTATTTT
. TRBJ2-6 . TRBV12-3/TRBV12-4 CASRGYILGSGANVLTF TGTGCCAGCAGGGGGTATATTCTTGGCTCTGGGGCCAACGTCCTGACTTTC